What follows describes a single T cell receptor (beta chain). This record comes from a study of blood T cell repertoires in COVID-19. Study details: Sites across the United States, Italy and Spain contributed samples from acute and convalescent COVID-19. PBMCs, B-cell-depleted T cells, or T cells were the source of the cDNA or gDNA that made up the material.

Seattle patients were enrolled while actively infected and followed longitudinally. The data were produced by immunoSEQ multiplex PCR, yet TCRdb's version contains in-frame clones alone and is incomplete. Among fewer than 200,000 clones listed, approximately 90% were seen once. The length of the CDR3 is 15 residues. CDR1 and CDR2 from the germline V gene are LGHDT and YNNKEL (reference sequence). The V end lost 4 bases, the J end lost 4 bases, and 16 bases lay between the germline ends. The sequenced sample was peripheral blood. The V and J genes are TRBV3-1 (or the pseudogene TRBV3-2) and TRBJ1-1; D might be TRBD1 (6 bases). This receptor was identified in a man in his thirties or forties with COVID-19, enrolled during active disease. The CDR3 is CASSRGGTVGTEAFF. The CDR3 DNA is TGTGCCAGCAGCCGAGGGGGTACCGTAGGCACTGAAGCTTTCTTT.